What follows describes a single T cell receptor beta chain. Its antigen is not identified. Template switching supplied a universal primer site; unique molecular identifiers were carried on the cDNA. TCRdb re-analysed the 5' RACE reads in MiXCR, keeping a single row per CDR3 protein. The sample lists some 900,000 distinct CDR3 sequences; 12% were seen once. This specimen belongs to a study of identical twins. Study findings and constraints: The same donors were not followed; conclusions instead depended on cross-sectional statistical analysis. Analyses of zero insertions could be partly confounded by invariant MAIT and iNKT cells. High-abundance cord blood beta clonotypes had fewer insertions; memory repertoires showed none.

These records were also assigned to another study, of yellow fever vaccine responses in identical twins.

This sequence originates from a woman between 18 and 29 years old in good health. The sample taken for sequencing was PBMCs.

CDR3 in amino acids: CASSSPGRASTDTQYF. The CDR3 nucleotides are TGTGCCAGCAGCTCCCCCGGGAGGGCTAGCACAGATACGCAGTATTTT. This chain joins TRBV11-2 and TRBJ2-3; 8 bases map to TRBD2. The CDR3 is 16 residues long. With V trimmed by 4 bases and J by 0 bases, 6 bases remained unmatched. CDR1 and CDR2 from the germline V gene are SGHAT and FQNNGV.